This T cell receptor (beta chain) originates from a study of blood T cell repertoires in COVID-19 (dated by TCRdb to 2018 to 2021). Turning to the overall study: The collaborator samples originated in the United States, Italy and Spain and spanned the acute and convalescent phases of COVID-19. The samples were drawn from two sources: the first 160 participants of the ongoing ImmuneRACE study, and 1,254 subjects contributed by 6 global collaborators. The prospective study material was composed of cDNA or gDNA derived from T cells, B-cell-depleted T cells, or PBMCs. Where available, HLA class I and class II types were taken from metadata supplied by the sample provider and were not determined by assay-based typing. A de-identified subject ID, COVID-19 status, age in years and sex were almost always included in the sample metadata. The repertoires were released in a freely available public database meant as a resource for research on the immune response to SARS-CoV-2. Deeply sampled blood TCRbeta repertoires from subjects exposed to, actively infected with, or recovered from COVID-19 were included in the dataset.

Per the germline V gene, LGHNA is the CDR1 and YNFKEQ is the CDR2. Relative to germline, V is missing 1 base and J is missing 2 bases, with 9 bases of the junction outside any gene match. Including the terminal cysteine and phenylalanine, the CDR3 comprises 18 residues. Only the CDR3 region is kept as DNA, spanning 54 bases read in frame from base 1. Study-wide conclusions, independent of this receptor: Clinical and demographic metadata were provided uncurated, with the amount varying by source and participant.

TCRbeta CDR3 regions were amplified from genomic DNA by means of the immunoSEQ Assay, a bias-controlled multiplex PCR. As for the original processing: Nucleated cell counts per sample were estimated from amplification of reference gene primers within the assay. To quantify the absolute abundance of each unique TCRbeta CDR3 rearrangement, sequence reads were collapsed and filtered. Productive Simpson clonality was computed per sample as the square root of Simpson's diversity index over productive rearrangements. The immuneACCESS repertoire file appears here via TCRdb, limited to in-frame rearrangements. These files lack a portion of the clones; in checked studies, under half of the deficit traces to unresolved V genes, and the cause of the others is not known. The V and J calls and the clone size are those of that table, but D and trimming were determined from the DNA. This sample comprises around 140,000 clones, approximately 88% of them detected only once. The biggest ten clones account for about 5.1% of the sample.

Points on this clone: Its cognate antigen has yet to be identified. No base-level quality is on record; no much larger clone is a single base apart.

The collaborating institutions used their own protocols to collect whole blood in K2EDTA tubes. For TCRbeta analysis, collaborators shipped samples in one of three forms: frozen whole blood, isolated PBMCs, or DNA extracted from either of those sample types. The rearrangement combines TRBV4-2 with TRBJ2-3, and 10 junctional nucleotides match TRBD2. The source of this sequence is a human donor in a cohort sampled during active COVID-19. Material: peripheral blood. CDR3 protein: CASSQVPSGGEHTDTQYF. The base sequence is TGTGCCAGCAGCCAAGTACCCAGCGGGGGGGAGCACACAGATACGCAGTATTTT.